Following are 16 T cell receptor beta chains from one sample sequenced in a study of T cells in localized non-small cell lung cancer. Method: immunoSEQ multiplex PCR; TCRdb's copy keeps in-frame clones and lacks some. Here the sample spans 70,000 to 100,000 clones, roughly 91% being singletons. Sample: PBMCs, taken before any cancer treatment. All receptors derive from a woman aged 40-75 years with stage II squamous cell lung carcinoma.

V is TRBV28 and J is TRBJ1-5; possibly TRBD1 for D (6 bases). CDR1 and CDR2 (germline): MDHEN, SYDVKM. V was clipped by 8 bases and J by 6 bases, with 14 bases between them. CDR3 length: 13 amino acids. CDR3 nucleotide sequence: TGTGCCAGCGGGGGCTATCGAGCTCAGCCCCAGCATTTT. Translating gives CASGGYRAQPQHF. Full variable domain (outside the CDR3, taken from reference TRBV28 and TRBJ1-5): DVKVTQSSRYLVKRTGEKVFLECVQDMDHENMFWYRQDPGLGLRLIYFSYDVKMKEKGDIPEGYSVSREKKERFSLILESASTNQTSMYLCASGGYRAQPQHFGDGTRLSIL.

The chain carries TRBV15 and TRBJ1-6; D ambiguous. Germline CDR1 reads LNHNV; CDR2 reads YYDKDF (reference sequence). There are 18 residues in the CDR3. Between the trimmed V and J ends, which lost 3 bases and 7 bases, there was a span of 22 bases. For the CDR3, the DNA is TGTGCCACCAGCAGTGATCGCGCGGTTCTTGAGGGAAATTCACCCCTCCACTTT. Residues: CATSSDRAVLEGNSPLHF.

The chain joins TRBV6-6 to TRBJ2-7; unclear D gene. The germline CDR1 and CDR2 sequences are MNHNY and SVGAGI (reference sequence). The CDR3 length is 11 residues. V lost 6 bases to trimming and J lost 4 bases, with 7 bases between them. CDR3 DNA sequence: TGTGCCAGCAGCTCCAAGTACGAGCAGTACTTC. It is translated as CASSSKYEQYF.

The chain carries TRBV19 and TRBJ1-5, with D possibly TRBD1 on 5 matching bases. CDR1 LNHDA and CDR2 SQIVND come from the germline V gene (reference sequence). V was trimmed by 5 bases and J by 2 bases, leaving 19 bases between them. This CDR3 comprises 17 residues. CDR3 bases: TGTGCCAGTAGTCCCACCTCAGGCGGGGGGGGCAATCAGCCCCAGCATTTT. This gives the protein CASSPTSGGGGNQPQHF.

The chain carries TRBV27 and TRBJ2-1; the D call may be TRBD1 or TRBD2 (5 bases each). CDR3 length equals 14 residues. V shed 6 bases and J shed 5 bases, with 14 bases lying between them. Per the germline V gene, CDR1 is MNHEY and CDR2 is SMNVEV (reference sequence). The CDR3 is CASSIAGTHNEQFF. Here the CDR3 DNA reads TGTGCCAGCAGCATAGCCGGGACCCACAATGAGCAGTTCTTC.

The chain is built from TRBV28 and TRBJ1-1, with D perhaps matching TRBD1 (5 bases). Germline lookup yields CDR1 MDHEN and CDR2 SYDVKM. The CDR3 has 13 residues. Trimming stripped 3 bases from V and 4 bases from J, with 9 bases between. The CDR3 is CASSLLTVTEAFF. In nucleotides, the CDR3 is TGTGCCAGCAGTTTGTTGACAGTCACTGAAGCTTTCTTT.

V gene TRBV5-6 combines with J gene TRBJ2-2, with D possibly matching TRBD2 (5 bases). Trimming pared 1 base from V and 5 bases from J, leaving 12 bases between. Germline CDR1 and CDR2: SGHDT and YYEEEE. The CDR3 is 15 amino acids. Here the CDR3 reads CASSLSGGGTGELFF. The CDR3, as DNA: TGTGCCAGCAGCTTGAGCGGTGGTGGGACCGGGGAGCTGTTTTTT.

The CDR3 DNA reads as TGTGCCACCGAGGTGGTCAGCAATCAGCCCCAGCATTTT. Translating it yields CATEVVSNQPQHF. The chain carries TRBV6-1 and TRBJ1-5; the D is unclear. The V gene lost 10 bases and the J gene lost 1 base, with 11 bases spanning the gap. Germline V gene sequence: CDR1 MNHNS, CDR2 SASEGT. The CDR3 is made up of 13 amino acids.

This clone was seen once. The rearrangement links TRBV5-6 to TRBJ1-3; TRBD1 agrees at 8 bases. Germline CDR1 SGHDT, CDR2 YYEEEE. The V gene end was trimmed by 4 bases and the J gene end by 1 base; junction bases not matched to a gene: 7. The CDR3 covers 16 residues. This chain's CDR3 is CASSLLHRGSGNTIYF. The CDR3 coding sequence is TGTGCCAGCAGCCTCCTGCACAGGGGGTCTGGAAACACCATATATTTT.

This clone was counted once. The CDR3: CASRRIAGGQETQYF. The CDR3 DNA reads as TGTGCCAGCAGGAGAATAGCGGGGGGACAAGAGACCCAGTACTTC. The rearrangement links TRBV28 to TRBJ2-5, with 10 bases fitting TRBD2. V was clipped by 6 bases and J by 2 bases; unmatched bases: 6. The length of the CDR3 is 15 residues. Germline CDR1 MDHEN, CDR2 SYDVKM.

The rearrangement joins TRBV6-4 to TRBJ1-1; D is uncertain. The germline V gene encodes CDR1 MRHNA and CDR2 SNTAGT. V gave up 5 bases and J gave up 3 bases, with 10 bases separating them. The CDR3 totals 13 residues. Here the CDR3 reads CASSSGWDTEAFF. CDR3 DNA: TGTGCCAGCAGTTCCGGCTGGGACACTGAAGCTTTCTTT.

The chain couples TRBV19 to TRBJ2-5; 8 positions match TRBD1. Looked up from germline, CDR1 is LNHDA and CDR2 is SQIVND (reference sequence). CDR3 length: 17 residues. After removal of 6 bases from V and 0 bases from J, the junction contained 12 bases not matched to a gene. CDR3 in amino acids: CASSMQDRADHQETQYF. The CDR3 bases are TGTGCCAGTAGCATGCAGGACAGGGCGGATCACCAAGAGACCCAGTACTTC.

This chain links TRBV5-1 with TRBJ2-3; D is perhaps TRBD1 or TRBD2 (5 bases each). This CDR3 comprises 13 residues. The V gene lost 0 bases and the J gene lost 4 bases, with 6 bases spanning the gap. Germline loops: CDR1 SGHRS, CDR2 YFSETQ. CDR3 loop: CASSLVGADTQYF. The CDR3 DNA reads TGCGCCAGCAGCTTGGTGGGGGCAGATACGCAGTATTTT.

The chain uses TRBV5-1 and TRBJ2-7, with TRBD1 identical over 7 bases. Trimming cost V 4 bases and J 1 base; bases outside gene matches: 2. The CDR3 length is 13 residues. In germline, CDR1 is SGHRS, CDR2 YFSETQ. The chain's CDR3 is CASSLTGSYEQYF. The CDR3, as DNA: TGCGCCAGCAGCCTGACAGGGTCCTACGAGCAGTACTTC. Looking up the rest from reference TRBV5-1 and TRBJ2-7 gives the full variable domain: KAGVTQTPRYLIKTRGQQVTLSCSPISGHRSVSWYQQTPGQGLQFLFEYFSETQRNKGNFPGRFSGRQFSNSRSEMNVSTLELGDSALYLCASSLTGSYEQYFGPGTRLTVT.

The gene calls are TRBV19 and TRBJ1-3; D is uncertain. The germline V gene has CDR1 LNHDA and CDR2 SQIVND (reference sequence). V was pared by 8 bases and J by 0 bases, with 8 bases between. This CDR3 has 13 residues. In DNA, the CDR3 is TGTGCCAGTCCCAGCCGCTCTGGAAACACCATATATTTT. Translated, it gives CASPSRSGNTIYF.

The CDR3: CASSFTGTGEVGYTF. As DNA, the CDR3 is TGTGCCAGCAGTTTTACCGGGACAGGGGAGGTTGGCTACACCTTC. The gene calls are TRBV6-6 and TRBJ1-2; 10 nucleotides line up with TRBD1. CDR1 and CDR2 (germline): MNHNY, SVGAGI (reference sequence). The CDR3 sequence is 15 residues long. With V trimmed by 4 bases and J by 7 bases, 9 bases remained unmatched.